This paragraph covers one T cell receptor beta chain sequence. Its matching antigen is unknown. RNA, once extracted, was reverse transcribed into cDNA for use as the sequencing template. Only in-frame clones appear in the TCRdb table, and some are missing; sequencing was by immunoSEQ multiplex PCR. The table has over 85,000 clones, 35% to 45% seen once. The V gene end was trimmed by 1 base and the J gene end by 5 bases; junction bases not matched to a gene: 6. The CDR3 sequence is 16 residues long. Germline values: CDR1 MGHRA, CDR2 YSYEKL. The source of the sample is a study of CD8+ T cells in alopecia areata. Study results and limitations: When scalp samples are sequenced, resident alphabeta T cells of normal skin are also captured.

Sequencing used CD4+ T cells sorted from blood. The gene calls are TRBV4-1 and TRBJ2-1, with TRBD2 matching over 9 bases. This TCR was sampled from a human donor with alopecia areata. CDR3 DNA sequence: TGCGCCAGCAGCCAAGTGGGTCTAGCGGGAAACAATGAGCAGTTCTTC. Its translation: CASSQVGLAGNNEQFF.